The following is a TCR beta chain sequence with its context. Its antigen is as yet unknown. These data come from a study of graft-versus-host responses after intestinal transplantation. Across the whole study: Multivisceral, liver-intestinal, or isolated intestinal grafts went to recipients. Anti-thymocyte globulin induction preceded three to four years of tacrolimus and steroid maintenance in all recipients.

Overall study results and limits: Circulating GvH clone levels at their peak were associated with HvG declines (early post-transplant).

TCRdb's copy holds only in-frame clones and misses some; the assay was immunoSEQ multiplex PCR. In the table there are about 98,000 clones, roughly 82% of which are singletons. V lost 4 bases and J lost 0, with 16 bases in between. CDR3 length: 17 amino acids. CDR1 is SGHDT and CDR2 is YYEEEE in the germline V gene. The sequence derives from a human patient who received an intestinal transplant, so some T cells may come from the graft donor. The rearrangement joins TRBV5-6 to TRBJ2-2, with D perhaps TRBD1 or TRBD2 (7 bases each). The specimen was PBMCs, collected 255 days after intestinal transplant. The CDR3: CASSRGAGTANTGELFF. The CDR3 DNA sequence: TGTGCCAGCAGCCGGGGAGCGGGGACAGCGAACACCGGGGAGCTGTTTTTT.